A selection of T cell receptor beta chains follows, all from one sample in a study of CD8+CD57+ T cells in acquired aplastic anemia. TCRdb recomputed calls from the reads with MiXCR, one row per CDR3 protein. Here the sample spans roughly 58,000 distinct CDR3 sequences, around 50% being singletons. Sequencing input: sorted CD4+, CD8+, or CD8+CD57+ T cells (not recorded which) from PBMCs. These receptors all stem from a human donor in good health, serving as a control. Each CDR3 is given with its conserved first and last residue. Each record gives: clone size, D gene, V gene, J gene, CDR3 protein, CDR3 DNA. The D gene is left open where the match is weak. Clone sizes are given selectively: once, few, many, or a class where the clone is expanded.

>NA|NA|TRBV2|TRBJ1-6
CASSDLGFSDDSPLHF
TGTGCCAGCAGTGATCTGGGATTCTCCGACGATTCACCCCTCCACTTT
>medium-sized|NA|TRBV29-1|TRBJ2-3
CSVGGRSTDTQYF
TGCAGCGTTGGGGGGCGCAGCACAGATACGCAGTATTTT
>once|NA|TRBV7-9|TRBJ2-2
CASSPSLEGGLFF
TGTGCCAGCAGCCCCAGTCTGGAGGGGGGGCTGTTTTTT
>NA|TRBD2|TRBV15|TRBJ2-1
CATSIRLADNEQFF
TGTGCCACCAGCATCAGACTAGCCGACAATGAGCAGTTCTTC
>many|TRBD1|TRBV7-8|TRBJ1-1
CASSLSGTGGRSTEAFF
TGTGCCAGCAGCCTTTCCGGGACAGGGGGACGGAGCACTGAAGCTTTCTTT
>NA|NA|TRBV28|TRBJ2-7
CASSFDRGGIEQYF
TGTGCCAGCAGTTTCGATAGGGGGGGCATCGAGCAGTACTTC
>medium-sized|NA|TRBV7-8|TRBJ2-3
CASSIGLDTQYF
TGTGCCAGCAGCATCGGCCTAGATACGCAGTATTTT
>NA|TRBD1|TRBV19|TRBJ2-5
CASKGRGLETQYF
TGTGCCAGTAAAGGCAGGGGGCTGGAGACCCAGTACTTC
>many|TRBD2|TRBV28|TRBJ2-7
CASSRVEGAGRSYEQYF
TGTGCCAGCAGCAGAGTTGAGGGAGCGGGGCGCTCCTACGAGCAGTACTTC
>once|NA|TRBV19|TRBJ1-5
CASRRGDVGNQPQHF
TGTGCCAGTAGACGAGGGGATGTCGGCAATCAGCCCCAGCATTTT
>many|NA|TRBV6-1|TRBJ2-5
CASKKGHQETQYF
TGTGCCAGCAAAAAGGGGCATCAAGAGACCCAGTACTTC
>NA|NA|TRBV15|TRBJ2-1
CATSRVGGDASNEQFF
TGTGCCACCAGCAGAGTCGGAGGGGACGCTAGCAATGAGCAGTTCTTC
>NA|NA|TRBV11-3|TRBJ2-7
CASSSAPYGEQYF
TGTGCCAGCAGCTCAGCCCCGTACGGCGAGCAGTACTTC
>many|NA|TRBV20-1|TRBJ1-4
CSARALGHEKLFF
TGCAGTGCTAGAGCGCTAGGTCATGAAAAACTGTTTTTT
>NA|TRBD1|TRBV29-1|TRBJ2-7
CSVAGTGHEQYF
TGCAGCGTGGCCGGGACAGGCCACGAGCAGTACTTC
>medium-sized|NA|TRBV7-6|TRBJ2-5
CASSQNQETQYF
TGTGCCAGCAGCCAGAACCAAGAGACCCAGTACTTC
>many|TRBD1|TRBV10-2|TRBJ1-1
CALQGGAGATEAFF
TGCGCCCTCCAAGGGGGCGCCGGGGCCACTGAAGCTTTCTTT
>medium-sized|NA|TRBV19|TRBJ1-6
CASSIPPSSNSPLHF
TGTGCCAGTAGTATACCACCCTCTTCTAATTCACCCCTCCACTTT
>NA|TRBD1|TRBV11-2|TRBJ2-3
CASSTGTGLLGTDTQYF
TGTGCCAGCAGTACCGGGACAGGCCTTTTAGGCACAGATACGCAGTATTTT
>many|TRBD1|TRBV5-1|TRBJ2-3
CASSSRQGQRDTQYF
TGCGCCAGCAGCTCCCGACAGGGGCAAAGAGATACGCAGTATTTT
>NA|TRBD2|TRBV19|TRBJ2-7
CARSGSGYEQYF
TGTGCCAGGAGCGGGAGTGGGTACGAGCAGTACTTC
>once|TRBD2|TRBV29-1|TRBJ2-1
CSENRAGVHNGQFF
TGCAGCGAAAACAGAGCGGGAGTACACAATGGGCAGTTCTTC
>many|TRBD2|TRBV12-3/TRBV12-4|TRBJ2-3
CASSPRRTSGGDTQYF
TGTGCCAGCAGCCCGAGAAGGACTAGCGGGGGGGATACGCAGTATTTT
>NA|NA|TRBV4-2|TRBJ1-4
CASSHQRAGEKLFF
TGTGCCAGCAGCCATCAGAGGGCTGGGGAAAAACTGTTTTTT
>NA|NA|TRBV11-1|TRBJ1-6
CASSLVRGALNSPLHF
TGTGCCAGCAGCTTAGTAAGAGGGGCACTTAATTCACCCCTCCACTTT
>NA|NA|TRBV10-3|TRBJ2-7
CASTTGSSYEQYF
TGTGCCAGCACAACTGGTAGCTCCTACGAGCAGTACTTC
>many|NA|TRBV20-1|TRBJ2-1
CSAAKRRRGKQFF
TGCAGTGCTGCCAAGCGACGCCGGGGGAAGCAGTTCTTC
>NA|TRBD1|TRBV10-1|TRBJ2-5
CASSEAGTGAGETQYF
TGCGCCAGCAGTGAGGCCGGGACAGGGGCCGGGGAGACCCAGTACTTC
>NA|NA|TRBV10-3|TRBJ1-1
CAISEWGREGTEAFF
TGTGCCATCAGTGAGTGGGGCAGGGAGGGCACTGAAGCTTTCTTT
>NA|TRBD2|TRBV29-1|TRBJ2-3
CSFWGGGSYEQYF
TGCAGCTTCTGGGGGGGGGGTTCCTACGAGCAGTATTTT
>NA|NA|TRBV10-2|TRBJ2-7
CASSVASPSLEQYF
TGCGCCAGCAGTGTGGCTAGTCCGTCCCTCGAGCAGTACTTC